Detailed here is one T cell receptor (beta chain). This sample stems from a study of blood T cells in healthy people across ages. With a J-beta primer mix and a sample-barcoded 5' primer, a second PCR ran about 6 to 11 cycles. Via MiXCR, TCRdb re-called the 5' RACE reads, giving one row per CDR3 protein. The sample lists around 1,000,000 distinct CDR3 sequences; roughly 24% were seen once. Separately, the same data were catalogued under a study of T cells of mothers and their children.

The sequenced sample consisted of blood. The sequence was collected from a girl aged 2 to 9 in good health.

As DNA, the CDR3 is TGTGCCAGCAGTCTCCCCTTGACGCGCGACCTAAATACGCAGTATTTT. This encodes CASSLPLTRDLNTQYF. This sequence joins TRBV14 and TRBJ2-3; D not certain. Looked up from germline, CDR1 is SGHDN and CDR2 is FVKESK. With 6 bases removed from V and 7 bases from J, the gap between germline ends came to 23 bases. CDR3 size: 16 residues.